Below are 18 T cell receptor beta chains sequenced from a single sample in a study of cytomegalovirus exposure and HLA in healthy donors. Researchers ran the PCR with 60 Vbeta and 13 Jbeta primers. Produced via immunoSEQ multiplex PCR; TCRdb's table is partial and in-frame only. The sample carries 210,000 or so clones, about three quarters recorded once. Sequenced: PBMCs. These receptors originate from a man aged 35 to 55 in good health and CMV-seronegative.

The J gene is TRBJ1-5, the V gene TRBV10-3; no firm D call. This CDR3 has 12 residues. With 6 bases removed from V and 2 bases from J, the gap between germline ends came to 5 bases. Germline V gene data show CDR1 as ENHRY and CDR2 as SYGVKD. This CDR3 reads CAISQGNQPQHF. DNA of the CDR3: TGTGCCATCAGCCAGGGCAATCAGCCCCAGCATTTT.

The chain couples TRBV7-9 to TRBJ1-2, with D perhaps TRBD1 (5 bases). V was pared by 1 base and J by 4 bases, with 10 bases between. Germline-derived CDR1 and CDR2 are SEHNR and FQNEAQ (reference sequence). CDR3 size: 14 residues. As DNA, the CDR3 is TGTGCCAGCAGCTTAGAAGGGGCGATCTATGGCTACACCTTC. Encoded protein: CASSLEGAIYGYTF.

The table lists this clone with a few counts. This chain links TRBV5-8 with TRBJ2-5; TRBD2 matches at 12 bases. The CDR3 consists of 16 residues. Germline-derived CDR1 and CDR2 are SGHTS and YDEGEE. V was clipped by 4 bases and J by 1 base; unmatched bases: 5. CDR3 protein: CASSAGLAGTQETQYF. The CDR3 DNA reads as TGTGCCAGCAGCGCCGGACTAGCGGGGACCCAAGAGACCCAGTACTTC.

The V and J genes are TRBV2 and TRBJ1-2; a possible D gene is TRBD1 (6 bases). The ends were cut back, 4 bases at V and 3 bases at J, with 9 bases in the middle. Germline-derived CDR1 and CDR2 are SNHLY and FYNNEI. This CDR3 comprises 13 residues. CDR3 in DNA: TGTGCCAGCAGTGGGGACACGGACTATGGCTACACCTTC. Its translation: CASSGDTDYGYTF.

J is TRBJ2-3 and V is TRBV19, with 7 bases identical to TRBD1. Per the germline V gene, CDR1 is LNHDA and CDR2 is SQIVND (reference sequence). The CDR3 is made up of 14 amino acids. V was pared by 3 bases and J by 2 bases, with 2 bases of the junction left unmatched. The CDR3, as DNA: TGTGCCAGTAGTATTGACAGGGACACAGATACGCAGTATTTT. It is translated as CASSIDRDTDTQYF.

In this sample, this clone turned up a few times. The V and J genes are TRBV4-2 and TRBJ1-1; 8 positions match TRBD1. In germline, CDR1 is LGHNA, CDR2 YNFKEQ. The CDR3 totals 15 residues. V was clipped by 8 bases and J by 5 bases; unmatched bases: 13. The DNA for the CDR3 is TGTGCCAGCTCCCTTTTGACAGGGGCGGGGACTGAAGCTTTCTTT. It yields the protein CASSLLTGAGTEAFF.

The V and J genes are TRBV5-1 and TRBJ1-1, with 7 bases aligning to TRBD1. CDR3 size: 15 residues. V lost 4 bases, J lost 3 bases, and 9 bases stayed unmatched. The germline gives CDR1 SGHRS, CDR2 YFSETQ. For the CDR3, the DNA is TGCGCCAGCAGCCCTTTCGGACAGGACTACACTGAAGCTTTCTTT. It encodes CASSPFGQDYTEAFF. Full variable domain (rest looked up from reference TRBV5-1 and TRBJ1-1): KAGVTQTPRYLIKTRGQQVTLSCSPISGHRSVSWYQQTPGQGLQFLFEYFSETQRNKGNFPGRFSGRQFSNSRSEMNVSTLELGDSALYLCASSPFGQDYTEAFFGQGTRLTVV.

The V call is TRBV5-1, the J call TRBJ2-1, with 9 positions matching TRBD2. The V gene end was trimmed by 3 bases and the J gene end by 3 bases; junction bases not matched to a gene: 4. The germline gives CDR1 SGHRS, CDR2 YFSETQ. CDR3 length: 15 amino acids. The CDR3 loop reads CASSYLAGNYNEQFF. In DNA, the CDR3 is TGCGCCAGCAGCTACCTAGCGGGGAACTACAATGAGCAGTTCTTC. Looking up the rest from reference TRBV5-1 and TRBJ2-1 gives the full variable domain: KAGVTQTPRYLIKTRGQQVTLSCSPISGHRSVSWYQQTPGQGLQFLFEYFSETQRNKGNFPGRFSGRQFSNSRSEMNVSTLELGDSALYLCASSYLAGNYNEQFFGPGTRLTVL.

The chain carries TRBV5-4 and TRBJ2-3, with D tentatively TRBD2 (5 bases). CDR1 SGHNT and CDR2 YYREEE come from the germline V gene (reference sequence). Between the trimmed V and J ends, which lost 0 bases and 0 bases, there was a span of 5 bases. CDR3 size: 14 residues. CDR3 DNA: TGTGCCAGCAGCTTGGGCGGGAGCACAGATACGCAGTATTTT. It translates to CASSLGGSTDTQYF.

J is TRBJ1-4 and V is TRBV7-8, with 8 bases matching TRBD1. The junction had 9 bases not matched to a gene; V was cut back by 3 bases and J by 6 bases. CDR1 and CDR2 (germline): SGHVS, FQNEAQ. This CDR3 contains 16 residues. As DNA, the CDR3 is TGTGCCAGCAGCTTCGCAACAGGGGGTCTTTATGAAAAACTGTTTTTT. Protein sequence: CASSFATGGLYEKLFF.

The rearrangement uses TRBV7-3 and TRBJ2-1; tentatively, D is TRBD2 (6 bases). CDR3 length: 14 amino acids. Trimming removed 2 bases at V and 6 bases at J, with 11 bases between. CDR1 and CDR2 from the germline V gene are SGHTA and FQGTGA. The CDR3 DNA follows: TGTGCCAGCAGCTTACTAGCGCCCTTCAATGAGCAGTTCTTC. Translation: CASSLLAPFNEQFF.

The table lists this clone with a few counts. The J gene is TRBJ2-3, the V gene TRBV7-9; 15 bases are shared with TRBD2. Germline V gene sequence: CDR1 SEHNR, CDR2 FQNEAQ (reference sequence). Trimming at V came to 3 bases and at J to 1 base, leaving 8 bases not matched to a gene. This CDR3 is built from 19 residues. The CDR3 nucleotides read TGTGCCAGCAGCTTCGGACTAGCGGGAGGGAGAGTCGGCACAGATACGCAGTATTTT. This encodes CASSFGLAGGRVGTDTQYF.

This clone is a singleton in its sample. The chain carries TRBV28 and TRBJ1-5, with D maybe TRBD1 (5 bases). Trimming stripped 11 bases from V and 3 bases from J, with 11 bases between. The CDR3 has 12 residues. The germline CDR1 and CDR2 sequences are MDHEN and SYDVKM. The CDR3 DNA sequence: TGTGCCTTAGGACAACTCAATCAGCCCCAGCATTTT. Protein sequence: CALGQLNQPQHF.

This rearrangement joins TRBV6-1 to TRBJ1-5; D gene unclear. The CDR3 length is 12 residues. V lost 5 bases to trimming and J lost 6 bases, with 8 bases between them. The germline V gene has CDR1 MNHNS and CDR2 SASEGT. CDR3 loop: CASSKPSQPQHF. CDR3 DNA: TGTGCCAGCAGTAAACCCAGTCAGCCCCAGCATTTT.

This clone was counted a single time. The chain couples TRBV2 to TRBJ1-2; 9 bases are a match to TRBD1. The CDR3 covers 12 residues. From germline, CDR1 is SNHLY and CDR2 FYNNEI. V was clipped by 5 bases and J by 12 bases; unmatched bases: 7. The CDR3 region has the DNA TGTGCCAGCAGTACGCCGGGACAGGGAGACACCTTC. Translation: CASSTPGQGDTF.

V and J are TRBV27 and TRBJ1-4; 10 bases line up with TRBD1. CDR3 length: 17 amino acids. V shed 7 bases, J shed 2 bases, and the junction held 10 bases outside the gene matches. CDR1 and CDR2 (germline): MNHEY, SMNVEV (reference sequence). CDR3 sequence reads: CASTFLTGGKTNEKLFF. The CDR3 DNA follows: TGTGCCAGCACCTTCTTGACAGGGGGCAAGACTAATGAAAAACTGTTTTTT.

This clone showed up just once. The chain has TRBV5-5 and TRBJ1-1; D unclear. The germline gives CDR1 SGHKS, CDR2 YYEKEE (reference sequence). CDR3 length: 14 residues. Trimming took 0 bases from V and 0 from J, leaving 6 bases between them. The CDR3 protein is CASSLGPVNTEAFF. In DNA form, the CDR3 reads TGTGCCAGCAGCTTGGGCCCGGTGAACACTGAAGCTTTCTTT.

This clone was seen a few times. V gene TRBV6-1 combines with J gene TRBJ1-5; the D gene is possibly TRBD1 (6 bases). This CDR3 is 14 amino acids long. Trimming took off 6 bases at V and 5 bases at J, with 14 bases between the two ends. From germline, CDR1 is MNHNS and CDR2 SASEGT. The CDR3 region is CASSLGTSYQPQHF. As DNA, the CDR3 is TGTGCCAGCAGCCTTGGGACATCTTATCAGCCCCAGCATTTT.